This paragraph reports one TCR beta chain. The record originates from a study of cytomegalovirus exposure and HLA in healthy donors. Primers for the PCR totalled 60 Vbeta and 13 Jbeta. Assay: immunoSEQ multiplex PCR; the TCRdb copy retains only in-frame clones and omits some. The table includes 150,000 to 200,000 clones, almost 80% detected once. Germline V lookup: CDR1 MDHEN, CDR2 SYDVKM. The CDR3 covers 13 residues. The germline V and J ends were trimmed by 5 bases and 4 bases, with 11 bases remaining between them. The clonotype was recovered from a woman between 50 and 59 years old in good health and CMV-seropositive. The genes are TRBV28 and TRBJ2-5, with D possibly being TRBD1 (6 bases). Sequencing input: PBMCs. CDR3 coding DNA: TGTGCCAGCAGTATCCCGGACAGAGAGACCCAGTACTTC. Protein product: CASSIPDRETQYF.